Listed here are 14 T cell receptor beta chains from one sample, sequenced in a study of cytomegalovirus exposure and HLA in healthy donors. Both 60 Vbeta primers and 13 Jbeta primers went into the PCR. Data came from immunoSEQ multiplex PCR; TCRdb stores just in-frame clones and leaves some out. The sample contains about 190,000 clones, 80% to 90% of which appear only once. Sequenced input: PBMCs. The receptors here all came from a man aged 40-55 years in good health and CMV-seropositive.

The chain recombines TRBV7-9 with TRBJ2-3; possible D gene TRBD2, 6 bases. Between the trimmed V and J ends, which lost 5 bases and 8 bases, there was a span of 17 bases. CDR3 size: 14 residues. The germline CDR1 and CDR2 sequences are SEHNR and FQNEAQ (reference sequence). DNA for the CDR3: TGTGCCAGCAGCCCCGGGACTTCAGAAGGTACGCAGTATTTT. Translating it yields CASSPGTSEGTQYF.

The V and J genes are TRBV7-8 and TRBJ2-2, with a tentative D call TRBD1 (6 bases). The germline gives CDR1 SGHVS, CDR2 FQNEAQ. The ends were cut back, 5 bases at V and 2 bases at J, with 15 bases in the middle. CDR3 length equals 16 residues. CDR3 amino acids: CASSPHRDINTGELFF. In nucleotides, the CDR3 is TGTGCCAGCAGCCCTCACCGGGACATAAACACCGGGGAGCTGTTTTTT.

The J gene is TRBJ1-1, the V gene TRBV5-1, with D unresolved. V gave up 1 base and J gave up 3 bases, with 13 bases separating them. This CDR3 spans 15 amino acids. From germline, CDR1 is SGHRS and CDR2 YFSETQ. Here the CDR3 DNA reads TGCGCCAGCAGCTTGTTCGAGGGAAGAGACACTGAAGCTTTCTTT. Amino acids: CASSLFEGRDTEAFF. Combining the CDR3 with reference TRBV5-1 and TRBJ1-1 gives the whole variable domain KAGVTQTPRYLIKTRGQQVTLSCSPISGHRSVSWYQQTPGQGLQFLFEYFSETQRNKGNFPGRFSGRQFSNSRSEMNVSTLELGDSALYLCASSLFEGRDTEAFFGQGTRLTVV.

This sequence joins TRBV7-8 and TRBJ1-4; 7 bases line up with TRBD1. The junction had 8 bases not matched to a gene; V was cut back by 2 bases and J by 8 bases. The CDR3 is made up of 15 amino acids. Germline V CDR1 and CDR2: SGHVS, FQNEAQ. Here the CDR3 reads CASSLFQGDREKLFF. The CDR3 bases are TGTGCCAGCAGCTTATTTCAGGGGGATAGGGAAAAACTGTTTTTT.

The rearrangement uses TRBV2 and TRBJ2-7; 8 nucleotides match TRBD1. Germline-derived CDR1 and CDR2 are SNHLY and FYNNEI. J lost 3 bases, V lost 8 bases, and 12 bases had no gene match. The CDR3 extends over 15 amino acids. The CDR3 reads CASANLDRVLYEQYF. CDR3 coding DNA: TGTGCCAGCGCGAATCTGGACAGGGTGCTCTACGAGCAGTACTTC.

With respect to this clone: The junction does not match germline at one end; this may be a read error. V is TRBV5-1 and J is TRBJ2-4; TRBD2 might be the D (5 bases). The V gene's germline CDR1 is SGHRS and CDR2 YFSETQ. The CDR3 covers 15 residues. The CDR3 is CASSDITLAKNSQYF. CDR3 bases: TGCGCCAGCAGCGACATAACGCTAGCCAAAAACAGTCAGTACTTC. The variable domain in full, completed from reference TRBV5-1 and TRBJ2-4, reads KAGVTQTPRYLIKTRGQQVTLSCSPISGHRSVSWYQQTPGQGLQFLFEYFSETQRNKGNFPGRFSGRQFSNSRSEMNVSTLELGDSALYLCASSDITLAKNSQYFGAGTRLSVL.

J is TRBJ2-3 and V is TRBV10-3; TRBD2 aligns across 10 bases. The CDR3 is 16 amino acids. Per germline, CDR1 ENHRY and CDR2 SYGVKD. V dropped 3 bases and J dropped 7; count of bases not matched to a gene: 10. The CDR3 protein is CAISDTGLAKTYTQYF. The CDR3 DNA sequence: TGTGCCATCAGTGATACGGGACTAGCGAAAACTTATACGCAGTATTTT.

The chain uses TRBV7-2 and TRBJ1-3, with a weak D call TRBD1 (5 bases). CDR3 length: 14 residues. Trimming stripped 2 bases from V and 3 bases from J, with 8 bases between. Germline V lookup: CDR1 SGHTA, CDR2 FQGNSA. This CDR3 is CASSLSRVGNTIYF. The CDR3 DNA follows: TGTGCCAGCAGCTTATCCAGGGTTGGAAACACCATATATTTT.

This clone was observed a handful of times. V gene TRBV6-1 combines with J gene TRBJ1-5; D is possibly TRBD1 (6 bases). Trimming stripped 6 bases from V and 7 bases from J, with 16 bases between. The CDR3 covers 14 residues. CDR1 is MNHNS, CDR2 SASEGT, per germline. The CDR3 spells CASSVQGSRQPQHF. The CDR3 region has the DNA TGTGCCAGCAGCGTCCAGGGGAGCCGGCAGCCCCAGCATTTT.

This sequence joins TRBV7-8 and TRBJ1-2, with D perhaps matching TRBD1 (5 bases). The CDR3 totals 15 residues. Per germline, CDR1 SGHVS and CDR2 FQNEAQ. V was cut by 7 bases and J by 1 base, with 16 bases left in between. As DNA, the CDR3 is TGTGCCAGCATACTCAGGGAAAGCTTTAACTATGGCTACACCTTC. Translated, it gives CASILRESFNYGYTF.

This clone was detected only once. One end of the junction fails to match germline, which may point to a read error. The J gene is TRBJ2-6, the V gene TRBV2; the D gene is possibly TRBD1 (5 bases). The germline CDR1 and CDR2 sequences are SNHLY and FYNNEI. This CDR3 has 15 residues. CDR3 DNA sequence: TGTGCCAGCAGTGCTCGGAGCTCTGGGGCCAACGGCCTGACTTTC. Its protein is CASSARSSGANGLTF.

The chain joins TRBV2 to TRBJ2-7; D may be TRBD2 (6 bases). This CDR3 is built from 13 residues. The V and J ends lost 8 bases and 3 bases respectively, with 14 bases between them. Germline values: CDR1 SNHLY, CDR2 FYNNEI. DNA of the CDR3: TGTGCCAGCCAATCCGGGAGCAGCTACGAGCAGTACTTC. Residues: CASQSGSSYEQYF.

This chain uses TRBV19 with TRBJ1-5, with TRBD1 matching over 10 bases. The germline V gene has CDR1 LNHDA and CDR2 SQIVND (reference sequence). CDR3 length equals 16 residues. V lost 5 bases and J lost 7; bases outside the gene matches: 11. The CDR3 DNA sequence: TGTGCCAGTAGTCGGCCGCCCGGGACAGGGGCCCAGCCCCAGCATTTT. As protein: CASSRPPGTGAQPQHF.

In its sample, this clone was seen once. The V and J genes are TRBV27 and TRBJ2-1; 16 bases agree with TRBD2. This CDR3 spans 16 amino acids. Germline loops: CDR1 MNHEY, CDR2 SMNVEV (reference sequence). With 5 bases clipped from V and 9 bases from J, the junction kept 7 bases outside the gene matches. This CDR3 reads CASSGLGLAGGFEQFF. In nucleotides, the CDR3 is TGTGCCAGCAGTGGCCTGGGACTAGCGGGAGGGTTTGAGCAGTTCTTC.